This TCR beta chain was obtained from a study of blood T cell repertoires in COVID-19. Study-level background: Samples came from the United States, Italy and Spain, spanning acute and convalescent COVID-19.

The study assigned cohorts using participant-reported clinical history. This clone was observed once. Authors' analysis steps: Estimation of nucleated cell counts relied on the amplification of reference gene primers. Data came from immunoSEQ multiplex PCR; TCRdb stores just in-frame clones and leaves some out. That table is the source of V, J and clone size, and D and trimming were worked out from the DNA. The sample includes fewer than 350,000 clones, around 90% of them seen just once. The TCR was taken from a young woman with acute COVID-19. Sequencing was done on a sample of PBMCs or T cells enriched from blood (not recorded which).

The CDR3 sequence is CASSPLRLADSYNEQFF. Written as DNA, the CDR3 is TGTGCCAGCTCACCTCTACGACTAGCGGACTCCTACAATGAGCAGTTCTTC. The genes are TRBV18 and TRBJ2-1, with TRBD2 matching over 9 bases. The CDR3 runs 17 residues. Germline V gene lookup returns CDR1 KGHSH and CDR2 LQKENI. With 3 bases clipped from V and 0 bases from J, the junction kept 6 bases outside the gene matches.